The clone carrying this T cell receptor beta chain occurred once. This record comes from a study of cytomegalovirus exposure and HLA in healthy donors. V lost 5 bases to trimming and J lost 4 bases; unmatched junction nucleotides: 15. The germline gives CDR1 ENHRY, CDR2 SYGVKD. CDR3 length: 19 amino acids. The study ran its PCR with 60 Vbeta and 13 Jbeta primers. Assay: immunoSEQ multiplex PCR; the TCRdb copy retains only in-frame clones and omits some. The sample yields approximately 80,000 clones, 70% to 75% seen once. The sequenced sample was PBMCs. The chain is built from TRBV10-3 and TRBJ2-3, with TRBD2 matching over 13 bases. The TCR was taken from a man aged 55 to 70 in good health and CMV-seronegative. This CDR3 reads CAISKGLAGAQSWSDTQYF. The DNA of the CDR3 is TGTGCCATCAGTAAAGGACTAGCGGGGGCCCAGAGTTGGTCAGATACGCAGTATTTT.